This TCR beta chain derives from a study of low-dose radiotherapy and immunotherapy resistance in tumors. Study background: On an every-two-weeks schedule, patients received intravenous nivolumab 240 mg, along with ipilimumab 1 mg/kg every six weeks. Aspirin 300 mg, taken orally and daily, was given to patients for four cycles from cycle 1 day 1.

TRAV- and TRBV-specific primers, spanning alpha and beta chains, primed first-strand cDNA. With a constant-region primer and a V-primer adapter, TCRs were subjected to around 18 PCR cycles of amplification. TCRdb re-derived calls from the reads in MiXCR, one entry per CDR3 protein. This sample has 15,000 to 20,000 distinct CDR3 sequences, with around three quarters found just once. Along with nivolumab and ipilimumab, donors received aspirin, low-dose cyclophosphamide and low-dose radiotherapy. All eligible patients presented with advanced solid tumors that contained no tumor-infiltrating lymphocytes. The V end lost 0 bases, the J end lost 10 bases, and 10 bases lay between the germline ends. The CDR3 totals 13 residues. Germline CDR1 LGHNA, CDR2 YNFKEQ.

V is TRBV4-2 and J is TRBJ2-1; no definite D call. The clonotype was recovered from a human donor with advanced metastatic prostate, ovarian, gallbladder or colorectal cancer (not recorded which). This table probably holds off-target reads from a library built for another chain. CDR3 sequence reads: CASSQDPAREQFF. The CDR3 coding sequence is TGTGCCAGCAGCCAAGACCCAGCACGAGAGCAGTTCTTC.